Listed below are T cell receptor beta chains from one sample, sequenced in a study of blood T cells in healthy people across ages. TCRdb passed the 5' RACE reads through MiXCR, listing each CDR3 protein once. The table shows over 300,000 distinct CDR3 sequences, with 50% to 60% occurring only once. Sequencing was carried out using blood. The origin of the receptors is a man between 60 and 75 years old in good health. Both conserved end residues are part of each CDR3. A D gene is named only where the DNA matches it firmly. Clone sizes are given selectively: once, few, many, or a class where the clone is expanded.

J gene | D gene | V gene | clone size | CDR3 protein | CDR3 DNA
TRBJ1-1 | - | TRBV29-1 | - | CSATSVATEAFF | TGCAGCGCCACCAGTGTTGCCACTGAAGCTTTCTTT
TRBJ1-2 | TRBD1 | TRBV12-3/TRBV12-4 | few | CASTAQGIKAYGYTF | TGTGCCAGCACCGCACAGGGGATAAAGGCCTATGGCTACACCTTC
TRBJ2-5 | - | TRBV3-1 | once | CASSQDPGPAETQYF | TGTGCCAGCAGCCAAGATCCGGGGCCCGCAGAGACCCAGTACTTC
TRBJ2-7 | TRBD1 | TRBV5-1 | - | CASSLGDRVVSREQYF | TGCGCCAGCAGCTTGGGGGACAGGGTCGTTTCTCGCGAGCAGTACTTC
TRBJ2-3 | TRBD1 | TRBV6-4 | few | CASSDSQGADTQYF | TGTGCCAGCAGTGACTCACAGGGGGCGGATACGCAGTATTTT
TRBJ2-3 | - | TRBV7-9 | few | CASSLVAGLSTDTQYF | TGTGCCAGCAGCTTAGTGGCAGGGTTAAGCACAGATACGCAGTATTTT
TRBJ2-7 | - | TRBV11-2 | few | CASSLERTRGYEQYF | TGTGCCAGCAGCCTCGAGAGGACCAGGGGCTACGAGCAGTACTTC
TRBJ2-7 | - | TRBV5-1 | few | CASSLQGATYEQYF | TGCGCCAGCAGCTTGCAGGGCGCGACCTACGAGCAGTACTTC
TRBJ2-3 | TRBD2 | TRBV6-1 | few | CASSGRAGAGDTQYF | TGTGCCAGCAGTGGAAGAGCGGGGGCTGGGGATACGCAGTATTTT
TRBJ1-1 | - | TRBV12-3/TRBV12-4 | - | CASSANMNTEAFF | TGTGCCAGCAGTGCTAATATGAACACTGAAGCTTTCTTT
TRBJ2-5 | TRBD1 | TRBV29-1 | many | CSVRTGRETQYF | TGCAGCGTACGGACAGGGAGAGAGACCCAGTACTTC
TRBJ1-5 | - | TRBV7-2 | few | CASSLAGNGGQPQHF | TGTGCCAGCAGCTTAGCAGGGAACGGCGGGCAGCCCCAGCATTTT
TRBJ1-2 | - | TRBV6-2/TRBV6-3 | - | CASSYGQEYGYTF | TGTGCCAGCAGTTACGGGCAGGAGTATGGCTACACCTTC
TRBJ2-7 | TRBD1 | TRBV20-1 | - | CSARDGTGASYEQYF | TGCAGTGCTAGAGATGGGACAGGGGCCTCCTACGAGCAGTACTTC
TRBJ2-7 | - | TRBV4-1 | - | CASSQEERGWDEQYF | TGCGCCAGCAGCCAAGAGGAAAGGGGCTGGGACGAGCAGTACTTC
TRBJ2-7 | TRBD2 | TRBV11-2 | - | CASSLSTWTSMSSYNEQYF | TGTGCCAGCAGCTTATCCACATGGACTAGCATGAGCTCCTACAATGAGCAGTACTTC
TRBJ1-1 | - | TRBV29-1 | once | CSALRDTVNTEAFF | TGCAGCGCCCTCCGGGACACCGTGAACACTGAAGCTTTCTTT
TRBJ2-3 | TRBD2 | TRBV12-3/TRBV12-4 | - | CASSFRGRGGDTQYF | TGTGCCAGCAGTTTCCGAGGTCGGGGGGGCGATACGCAGTATTTT
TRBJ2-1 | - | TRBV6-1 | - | CASVLTGKNNEQFF | TGTGCCAGCGTTCTAACAGGGAAAAACAATGAGCAGTTCTTC
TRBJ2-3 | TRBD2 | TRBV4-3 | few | CASSPFLEVAGADTQYF | TGCGCCAGCAGCCCTTTCCTAGAGGTAGCGGGAGCAGATACGCAGTATTTT
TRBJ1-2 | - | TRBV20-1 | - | CSARDPGGAEDGYTF | TGCAGTGCTAGAGATCCGGGGGGCGCGGAGGATGGCTACACCTTC
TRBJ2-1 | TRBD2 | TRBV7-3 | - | CASSSGTSGNEQFF | TGTGCCAGCAGCTCCGGGACTAGCGGGAACGAGCAGTTCTTC
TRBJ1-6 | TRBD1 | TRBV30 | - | CAWSGGQGRGRALHF | TGTGCCTGGAGCGGTGGACAGGGCCGAGGGAGGGCCCTCCACTTT
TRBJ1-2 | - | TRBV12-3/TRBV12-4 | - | CASSLGAGLGTGYTF | TGTGCCAGCAGTTTGGGCGCCGGGTTAGGTACTGGCTACACCTTC
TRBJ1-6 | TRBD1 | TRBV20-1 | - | CSASWGQGGSPLHF | TGCAGTGCTAGCTGGGGACAGGGGGGATCACCCCTCCACTTT
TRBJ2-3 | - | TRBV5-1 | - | CASSSEGFAITDTQYF | TGCGCCAGCAGCTCCGAGGGGTTTGCGATCACAGATACGCAGTATTTT
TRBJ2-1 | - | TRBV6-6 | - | CASTGSKNPYNEQFF | TGTGCCAGCACGGGGAGTAAGAACCCCTACAATGAGCAGTTCTTC
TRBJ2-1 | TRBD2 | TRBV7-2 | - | CASSSPAGGRNEQFF | TGTGCCAGCAGCTCTCCAGCGGGGGGTCGGAATGAGCAGTTCTTC
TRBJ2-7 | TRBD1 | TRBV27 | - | CASSLTPGGSPYEQYF | TGTGCCAGCAGTTTGACCCCAGGGGGCTCCCCCTACGAGCAGTACTTC
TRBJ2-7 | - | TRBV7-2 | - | CASSFRQTAYEQYF | TGTGCCAGCAGCTTTAGACAAACGGCCTACGAGCAGTACTTC
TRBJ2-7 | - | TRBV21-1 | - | CASRGSGGANEQYF | TGTGCCAGCAGAGGTAGCGGGGGGGCAAACGAGCAGTACTTC
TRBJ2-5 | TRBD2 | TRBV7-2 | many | CASSLSGIEETQYF | TGTGCCAGCAGCCTTAGCGGGATTGAGGAGACCCAGTACTTC
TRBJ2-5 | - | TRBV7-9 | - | CASGVGYF | TGTGCCAGCGGGGTGGGGTACTTC
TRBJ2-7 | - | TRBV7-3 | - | CASSLGDPDTYEQYF | TGTGCCAGCAGCTTAGGGGACCCCGACACCTACGAGCAGTACTTC
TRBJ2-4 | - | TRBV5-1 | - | CASSSRGGGADIQYF | TGCGCCAGCAGCTCTCGGGGAGGGGGCGCAGACATTCAGTACTTC
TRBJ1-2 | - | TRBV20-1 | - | CSARAGHGYTF | TGCAGTGCTAGAGCAGGGCATGGCTATACCTTC
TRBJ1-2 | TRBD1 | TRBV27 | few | CASSLLGAGGFRGYTF | TGTGCCAGCAGTTTATTAGGGGCAGGGGGCTTCCGTGGCTACACCTTC
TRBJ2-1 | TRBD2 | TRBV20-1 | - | CSAVTSGGAHNEQFF | TGCAGTGCCGTAACTAGCGGGGGGGCTCACAATGAGCAGTTCTTC
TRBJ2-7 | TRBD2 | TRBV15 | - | CATSRDSTSGTSYEQYF | TGTGCCACCAGCAGAGATTCTACTAGCGGGACCTCCTACGAGCAGTACTTC
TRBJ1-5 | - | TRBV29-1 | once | CSVATNSGQPQHF | TGCAGCGTTGCCACAAACTCGGGTCAGCCCCAGCATTTT
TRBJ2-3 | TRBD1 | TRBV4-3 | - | CASSHGQGRDTQYF | TGCGCCAGCAGCCACGGACAGGGTCGCGATACGCAGTATTTT
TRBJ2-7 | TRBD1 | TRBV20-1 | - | CSATGQGATYEQYF | TGCAGTGCAACCGGACAGGGAGCTACCTACGAGCAGTACTTC
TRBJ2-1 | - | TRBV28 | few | CASSLTRDGQFF | TGTGCCAGCAGTTTGACCCGGGATGGTCAGTTCTTC
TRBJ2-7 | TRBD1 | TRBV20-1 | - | CSALPPDRGYEQYF | TGCAGTGCCCTTCCCCCGGACAGGGGATACGAGCAGTACTTC
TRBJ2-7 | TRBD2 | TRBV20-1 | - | CSAGPAGGYEQYF | TGCAGTGCGGGACCAGCGGGGGGCTACGAGCAGTACTTC
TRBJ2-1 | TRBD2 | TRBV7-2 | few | CASSLGGTSGRGNEQFF | TGTGCCAGCAGCTTAGGGGGGACTAGCGGTAGGGGCAATGAGCAGTTCTTC
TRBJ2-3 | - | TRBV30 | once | CAWSVARHTDTQYF | TGTGCCTGGAGTGTGGCTAGACACACAGATACGCAGTATTTT
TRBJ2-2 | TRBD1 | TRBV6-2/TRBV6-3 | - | CASGGQGRSGELFF | TGTGCCAGCGGGGGACAGGGTCGATCCGGGGAGCTGTTTTTT
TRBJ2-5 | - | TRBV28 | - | CASSLGYRAGEQYF | TGTGCCAGCAGTTTAGGCTACAGGGCGGGTGAGCAGTACTTC